A single sample gave rise to the 8 T cell receptor beta chains below, sequenced in a study of cytotoxic CD8 clonotypes in ibrutinib-treated CLL. Only in-frame clones appear in the TCRdb table, and some are missing; sequencing was by immunoSEQ multiplex PCR. The repertoire has fewer than 300,000 clones, about 72% of them found once; the top ten carry 5.6%. Specimen: PBMCs, collected at disease progression, from a patient treated with ibrutinib. The receptors come from a human donor with chronic lymphocytic leukemia.

This chain uses TRBV7-9 with TRBJ2-5; no firm D call. V lost 1 base, J lost 5 bases, and 17 bases lay in between. This CDR3 region has 16 residues. Germline V gene sequence: CDR1 SEHNR, CDR2 FQNEAQ (reference sequence). In DNA, the CDR3 is TGTGCCAGCAGCTTAGAAACAACTATCGACCGGGAGACCCAGTACTTC. Its translation is CASSLETTIDRETQYF.

The sample holds a few counts of this clone. The CDR3 loop reads CASSMGQPVSGNTIYF. The CDR3 bases are TGTGCCAGCTCAATGGGACAGCCGGTCTCTGGAAACACCATATATTTT. This rearrangement joins TRBV18 to TRBJ1-3; 7 bases line up with TRBD1. J was trimmed by 0 bases and V by 5 bases; bases with no gene match: 7. Germline CDR1 reads KGHSH; CDR2 reads LQKENI. This CDR3 has 16 amino acids.

V gene TRBV5-4 combines with J gene TRBJ2-5; tentatively, D is TRBD2 (6 bases). CDR3 length equals 15 residues. Looked up from germline, CDR1 is SGHNT and CDR2 is YYREEE (reference sequence). V was trimmed by 2 bases and J by 4 bases, leaving 15 bases between them. The CDR3 region has the DNA TGTGCCAGCAGCTTTAGCGTTAACGGGGGAGAGACCCAGTACTTC. It specifies CASSFSVNGGETQYF.

V usage is TRBV9 and J usage is TRBJ2-7, with 13 bases that match TRBD2. With V trimmed by 7 bases and J by 5 bases, 3 bases remained unmatched. Germline V lookup: CDR1 SGDLS, CDR2 YYNGEE. The CDR3 contains 13 residues. CDR3 coding DNA: TGTGCCAGCGGTGGGACTAGCGGGAACGAGCAGTACTTC. It yields the protein CASGGTSGNEQYF.

This chain links TRBV28 with TRBJ1-4, with 10 bases aligning to TRBD1. The CDR3 has 15 residues. Germline V gives CDR1 MDHEN, CDR2 SYDVKM. Trimming took 6 bases from V and 8 from J; bases not matched to a gene: 9. In DNA, the CDR3 is TGTGCCAGCAGCTCCTCGGGACAGGGGCAAGAAAAACTGTTTTTT. Translated: CASSSSGQGQEKLFF.

The CDR3 region is CASSHNRDRDGYTF. For the CDR3, the DNA is TGCGCCAGCAGCCACAACCGGGACAGGGATGGCTACACCTTC. The J gene is TRBJ1-2, the V gene TRBV4-1; 9 nucleotides line up with TRBD1. CDR1 and CDR2 (germline): MGHRA, YSYEKL. The trim removed 3 bases at V and 6 bases at J, leaving 5 bases unmatched. This CDR3 has 14 amino acids.

The genes are TRBV4-2 and TRBJ2-7; D is uncertain. Deletions cut 0 bases from V and 5 bases from J, with 14 bases between. The V gene's germline CDR1 is LGHNA and CDR2 YNFKEQ. The CDR3 sequence is 15 residues long. The CDR3 here is CASSQDGSGRNEQYF. CDR3 sequence (DNA): TGTGCCAGCAGCCAAGATGGGTCTGGGCGCAACGAGCAGTACTTC.

The V and J genes are TRBV11-2 and TRBJ1-1; 8 bases align to TRBD1. Germline values: CDR1 SGHAT, CDR2 FQNNGV. The CDR3 has 14 amino acids. V trimming: 5 bases; J trimming: 1 base; junction bases outside the gene matches: 3. The CDR3 sequence is CASSRQGTNTEAFF. DNA of the CDR3: TGTGCCAGCAGCAGACAGGGGACGAACACTGAAGCTTTCTTT.